This TCR beta chain was identified during a study of cytomegalovirus exposure and HLA in healthy donors. Study details: Among the approximately 380 donors who were genotyped, 70% to 90% fell in the genetic ancestry cluster that is associated with self-reported Caucasian donors. Regarding the study as a whole: In a later analysis, at a false discovery rate of 0.05, 17,000 or so TCR beta sequences were associated with HLA alleles. The study designated 164 TCR beta chains cytomegalovirus-associated. An analysis that came later showed most CMV-associated TCR beta chains appearing HLA-restricted.

About this clone: The antigen is unknown.

The PCR had 60 Vbeta and 13 Jbeta primers. Here immunoSEQ multiplex PCR was the method, and the copy in TCRdb shows in-frame clones only, minus some. The sample lists over 80,000 clones; about three quarters were seen once. The receptor comes from a man in his forties in good health and CMV-seronegative. The sequenced sample was PBMCs.

CDR3 sequence (DNA): TGTGCCAGCAGCCGGACAGGGTCAAGCTACGAGCAGTACTTC. Translated: CASSRTGSSYEQYF. The chain links TRBV28 to TRBJ2-7; 8 bases map to TRBD1. V dropped 6 bases and J dropped 3; count of bases not matched to a gene: 7. The V gene's germline CDR1 is MDHEN and CDR2 SYDVKM. The CDR3 covers 14 residues. Full variable domain (outside the CDR3, taken from reference TRBV28 and TRBJ2-7): DVKVTQSSRYLVKRTGEKVFLECVQDMDHENMFWYRQDPGLGLRLIYFSYDVKMKEKGDIPEGYSVSREKKERFSLILESASTNQTSMYLCASSRTGSSYEQYFGPGTRLTVT.